The clone carrying this T cell receptor beta chain has only one observation. The antigen is undetermined. The data belong to a study of cytomegalovirus exposure and HLA in healthy donors. Study results and limitations: Cytomegalovirus association was assigned to over 150 TCR beta chains. The availability of immune exposure information extended only to CMV serostatus.

Germline V gene data show CDR1 as SGHDN and CDR2 as FVKESK. Between the trimmed V and J ends, which lost 2 bases and 0 bases, there was a span of 4 bases. CDR3 length: 13 amino acids. Use of 60 Vbeta and 13 Jbeta primers characterized the PCR. Repertoires were generated with immunoSEQ multiplex PCR, while TCRdb's copy carries only in-frame clones and drops some. The data contain a few hundred thousand clones, roughly four fifths of them singletons. This chain links TRBV14 with TRBJ2-5; D remains ambiguous. Source material: PBMCs. The origin of this receptor is a woman between 45 and 60 years old in good health and CMV-seropositive. The CDR3 is CASSQQNQETQYF. As DNA, the CDR3 is TGTGCCAGCAGCCAACAGAACCAAGAGACCCAGTACTTC.